The entry below gives a single T cell receptor (beta chain) sequence along with its context. Its antigen is undetermined. In the original processing: With immunoSEQ giving junction-only sequences and no quality scores, filtering differed. Produced via immunoSEQ multiplex PCR; TCRdb's table is partial and in-frame only. V, J and clone size are those of that table, while D and trimming were read from the DNA. The data hold 170,000 or so clones, with roughly 70% observed a single time. Germline-derived CDR1 and CDR2 are ENHRY and SYGVKD. This CDR3 region has 14 residues. V was clipped by 3 bases and J by 5 bases, with 11 bases between them. This record comes from a study of shared clonotypes between healthy human individuals. Study-level findings and limits: Larger estimated richness was generally seen in naive subsets than in memory subsets. Genetic and exposure-history diversity was limited by the few donors.

The gene calls are TRBV10-3 and TRBJ1-5, with D unclear. Input material: memory CD4+ T cells sorted from blood. Subset reported: CD45RA-negative fraction. The receptor's source is a man aged 30 to 45 in good health. The CDR3 reads CAISDLGGDQPQHF. CDR3 nucleotide sequence: TGTGCCATCAGTGATTTGGGTGGCGATCAGCCCCAGCATTTT.